This paragraph covers one T cell receptor (beta chain) sequence. No antigen is known for it. The data originate from a study of beta chain features in type 1 diabetes. Study conclusions and caveats: Moderate but significant shortening of TCRB CDR3s was recorded in all four CD4+ subsets from Type 1 diabetes patients. Individuals with type 1 diabetes displayed fewer insertions and more deletions at VDJ junctions. Sampled from patients, naive, central memory and Treg TCRB repertoires appeared more similar than those sampled from healthy donors.

The authors reverse transcribed all of the isolated RNA, so sequencing captured expressed TCRB transcripts. Measured with immunoSEQ multiplex PCR; TCRdb has only the in-frame clones, and not every one. The table includes a few hundred thousand clones, roughly 12% detected once. Germline V lookup: CDR1 SGHDN, CDR2 FVKESK. The V end lost 3 bases, the J end lost 8 bases, and 13 bases lay between the germline ends. This CDR3 has 13 residues. The sequence came from a woman under 30 with type 1 diabetes. What was sequenced was naive CD4+ T cells from blood. The rearrangement joins TRBV14 to TRBJ1-2; TRBD1 might be the D (6 bases). The CDR3 DNA reads as TGTGCCAGCAGCCAGAGACAGGCCCCAGGCTACACCTTC. Residues: CASSQRQAPGYTF.